Shown below are 9 T cell receptor beta chains from a single sample sequenced in a study of OX40 agonist ivuxolimab in advanced cancers. TCRdb's table, derived via immunoSEQ multiplex PCR, lists solely in-frame clones and lacks some. The data contain approximately 71,000 clones, over 80% of them seen just once; the ten biggest clones take up approximately 11%. The sequencing here drew on CD4+ or CD8+ T cells sorted from blood, taken in a trial of the OX40 agonist ivuxolimab. The source of these receptors is an adult with an advanced solid tumor such as melanoma, head and neck, liver or kidney cancer.

The chain uses TRBV27 and TRBJ2-7; maybe TRBD1 (5 bases). From germline, CDR1 is MNHEY and CDR2 SMNVEV (reference sequence). Trimming cost V 2 bases and J 6 bases, with 14 bases left between them. The CDR3 has 14 residues. Written as DNA, the CDR3 is TGTGCCAGCAGTTTAAGGGGTTGGGTAGGCGAGCAGTACGTC. Its translation is CASSLRGWVGEQYV.

The CDR3 region is CASSDDPEEAFF. The CDR3 DNA reads as TGTGCCAGCAGTGATGACCCGGAGGAAGCTTTCTTT. The rearrangement joins TRBV6-4 to TRBJ1-1; D not certain. The CDR3 is 12 residues long. CDR1 is MRHNA and CDR2 is SNTAGT in the germline V gene. Trimming pared 3 bases from V and 8 bases from J, leaving 10 bases between.

The chain has TRBV5-3 and TRBJ1-1; possible D gene TRBD1, 5 bases. TRBV5-3 is flagged as an ORF with uncertain function. The CDR3 totals 15 residues. V shed 5 bases and J shed 2 bases, with 16 bases lying between them. The CDR3 is CARRPPGPPNTEAFF. The CDR3 region has the DNA TGTGCCAGAAGGCCCCCGGGACCTCCAAACACTGAAGCTTTCTTT.

The chain is built from TRBV18 and TRBJ2-1; D unclear. The CDR3 consists of 12 residues. CDR1 and CDR2 from the germline V gene are KGHSH and LQKENI. The V end lost 0 bases, the J end lost 9 bases, and 6 bases lay between the germline ends. CDR3: CASSPPIGEQFF. CDR3 sequence (DNA): TGTGCCAGCTCACCACCTATAGGTGAGCAGTTCTTC.

The chain couples TRBV18 to TRBJ1-1; 7 bases align to TRBD1. V lost 4 bases to trimming and J lost 3 bases; unmatched junction nucleotides: 8. The CDR3 contains 15 residues. CDR1 and CDR2 (germline): KGHSH, LQKENI. The CDR3 is CASSLDRVSDTEAFF. CDR3 nucleotides: TGTGCCAGCTCACTTGACAGGGTTTCGGACACTGAAGCTTTCTTT.

The CDR3 nucleotides read TGTGCCAGCTCAAGCGAGATGAACAATGAGCAGTTCTTC. Encoded protein: CASSSEMNNEQFF. The chain couples TRBV18 to TRBJ2-1; D is ambiguous. The V end was cut by 5 bases, the J end by 5 bases, with 10 bases between. The CDR3 is 13 residues long. The V gene's germline CDR1 is KGHSH and CDR2 LQKENI.

The chain employs TRBV15 and TRBJ2-2, with TRBD2 matching 7 bases. J gave up 7 bases and V 0 bases, and 11 bases lay outside the gene matches. This CDR3 has 17 residues. CDR1 is LNHNV, CDR2 YYDKDF, per germline (reference sequence). The CDR3 DNA follows: TGTGCCACCAGCAGAGAGGGGGGACGGTGGACTAGCGGGGAGCTGTTTTTT. Its translation: CATSREGGRWTSGELFF.

The chain couples TRBV19 to TRBJ1-5; TRBD1 aligns across 10 bases. J was trimmed by 4 bases and V by 5 bases; bases with no gene match: 8. CDR3 size: 16 residues. Germline V gives CDR1 LNHDA, CDR2 SQIVND (reference sequence). The CDR3 nucleotides read TGTGCCAGTAGTCCTGGACCGGGACAGGGGAATCAGCCCCAGCATTTT. It encodes CASSPGPGQGNQPQHF.

The chain recombines TRBV7-9 with TRBJ2-1; 8 positions agree with TRBD1. Looked up from germline, CDR1 is SEHNR and CDR2 is FQNEAQ (reference sequence). CDR3 length equals 13 residues. Losses at the gene ends were 10 bases for V and 2 bases for J; bases not matched to a gene: 4. CDR3 amino acids: CANGQGTYNEQFF. In DNA, the CDR3 is TGTGCCAACGGACAGGGAACCTACAATGAGCAGTTCTTC.